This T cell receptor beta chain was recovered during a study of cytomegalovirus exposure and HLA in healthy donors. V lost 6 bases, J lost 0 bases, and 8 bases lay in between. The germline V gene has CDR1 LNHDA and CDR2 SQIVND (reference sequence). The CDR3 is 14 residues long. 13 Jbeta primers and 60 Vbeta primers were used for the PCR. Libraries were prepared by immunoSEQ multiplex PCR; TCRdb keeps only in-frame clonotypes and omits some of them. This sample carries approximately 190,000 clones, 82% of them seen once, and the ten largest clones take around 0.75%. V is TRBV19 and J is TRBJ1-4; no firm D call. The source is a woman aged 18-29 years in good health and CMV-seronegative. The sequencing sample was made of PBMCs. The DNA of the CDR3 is TGTGCCAGTAGGGGAGGTGCAACTAATGAAAAACTGTTTTTT. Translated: CASRGGATNEKLFF.